The T cell receptor beta chain under discussion was sequenced for a study of shared clonotypes between healthy human individuals. Study observations and caveats: Clonotypes shared by all four donors outscored non-shared clonotypes in generation probability.

Germline assignment: CDR1 MNHEY and CDR2 SMNVEV (reference sequence). The CDR3 is made up of 13 amino acids. Trimming removed 4 bases at V and 7 bases at J, with 11 bases between. The naive CD8 population came from CD45RO-negative cells selected for CCR7, without terminally differentiated effector memory CD45RA+ cells. Donors comprised healthy HIV-negative adults lacking recent acute infections or vaccinations. Genomic DNA of each subset was evenly split across several immunoSEQ plates. This table comes from immunoSEQ multiplex PCR, and its TCRdb copy is limited to in-frame clones, with some not included. The sample carries about 2 million clones, just under 95% recorded once. Details on this clone: What it recognizes is unknown.

The sample was naive CD8+ T cells sorted from blood. The genes are TRBV27 and TRBJ1-5; no clear D. The TCR comes from a young man in good health. In DNA, the CDR3 is TGTGCCAGCAGTTCACGGGATATCCAGCCCCAGCATTTT. As protein: CASSSRDIQPQHF.